Listed below are T cell receptor beta chains from one sample, sequenced in a study of blood T cell repertoires in COVID-19. Generated by immunoSEQ multiplex PCR, the TCRdb table keeps only in-frame clones and is missing some. Of a few hundred thousand clones in the sample, more than 85% were seen once. Sequencing was carried out using PBMCs or T cells enriched from blood (not recorded which). The source is a woman between 25 and 40 years old who had recovered from COVID-19. The CDR3 runs from the conserved cysteine through the conserved F or W. A D gene is named only where the DNA matches it firmly. Expanded clones get a size class; other rows say once, few or many, or leave the size out.

>14|TRBV13|.|TRBJ2-2|.
TGTGCCAGCAGCTGGGCCAGAAACCCCGGGGAGCTGTTTTTT
CASSWARNPGELFF
>14|TRBV28|.|TRBJ2-7|TRBD1
TGTGCCAGCAGTTTAGTAGGACAGGGCCACGAGCAGTACTTC
CASSLVGQGHEQYF
>19|TRBV10-3|.|TRBJ2-1|TRBD2
TGTGCCACACACGACCTTACTAGCGGGGAAACTACCTCCTACAATGAGCAGTTCTTC
CATHDLTSGETTSYNEQFF
>13|TRBV19|.|TRBJ2-2|.
TGTGCCAGTAGTTTGCAGGGCACCGGGGAGCTGTTTTTT
CASSLQGTGELFF
>14|TRBV19|.|TRBJ1-3|.
TGTGCCAGTAGCCAGACAGGAACTGGAAACACCATATATTTT
CASSQTGTGNTIYF
>13|TRBV3-1/TRBV3-2|.|TRBJ2-3|.
TGTGCCAGCAGCCCTATCTCATATGATACGCAGTATTTT
CASSPISYDTQYF
>17|TRBV4-3|.|TRBJ2-1|.
TGCGCCAGCAGCCAAGACGCGGTTACTGGCGGGTACAATGAGCAGTTCTTC
CASSQDAVTGGYNEQFF
>14|TRBV4-1|once|TRBJ2-7|TRBD1
TGCGCCAGCAGCCGAGGACAGGGAACCTACGAGCAGTACTTC
CASSRGQGTYEQYF
>14|TRBV11-2|.|TRBJ1-3|.
TGTGCCAGCGGCAACCAGGGCTCTGGAAACACCATATATTTT
CASGNQGSGNTIYF
>14|TRBV28|.|TRBJ2-1|TRBD1
TGTGCCAGCACCATTGGACAGGGGGTCAATGAGCAGTTCTTC
CASTIGQGVNEQFF
>15|TRBV14|.|TRBJ2-5|.
TGTGCCAGCAGCCAACTATGGGGCCAGAGGGAGACCCAGTACTTC
CASSQLWGQRETQYF
>14|TRBV28|.|TRBJ1-2|TRBD1
TGTGCCAGCAGTTTATCAGGGGGCGGCTATGGCTACACCTTC
CASSLSGGGYGYTF
>16|TRBV3-1/TRBV3-2|.|TRBJ1-3|TRBD1
TGTGCCAGCAGCCATCGCCGGGACAGGGCTATTTCGACCATATATTTT
CASSHRRDRAISTIYF
>15|TRBV2|.|TRBJ2-5|.
TGTGCCAGCAGTGAAGAGGGGCTGACTGGAGAGACCCAGTACTTC
CASSEEGLTGETQYF
>16|TRBV4-3|.|TRBJ2-4|.
TGCGCCAGCAGCCAAGATTTGACTATAGCCAAAAACATTCAGTACTTC
CASSQDLTIAKNIQYF
>15|TRBV3-1/TRBV3-2|.|TRBJ1-4|TRBD1
TGTGCCAGCAGCCAGGGGACAGGGGCTAATGAAAAACTGTTTTTT
CASSQGTGANEKLFF
>15|TRBV5-1|.|TRBJ2-3|TRBD2
TGCGCCAGCAGCAGCGGGACTAGCCGCACAGATACGCAGTATTTT
CASSSGTSRTDTQYF
>14|TRBV4-2|few|TRBJ2-7|.
TGTGCCAGCAGCTGGGGGCAGCCGGTCTACGAGCAGTACTTC
CASSWGQPVYEQYF
>14|TRBV5-1|.|TRBJ1-5|.
TGCGCCAGCAGCTTGGAGGGGGGGCTCCAGCCCCAGCATTTT
CASSLEGGLQPQHF
>12|TRBV6-2/TRBV6-3|.|TRBJ1-2|.
TGTGCCAGCAGTTACGGGGGCAATGGCTACACCTTC
CASSYGGNGYTF
>15|TRBV3-1/TRBV3-2|.|TRBJ2-5|.
TGTGCCAGCAGCCAAGAGAGACTTTTAAAAGAGACCCAGTACTTC
CASSQERLLKETQYF
>13|TRBV6-6|.|TRBJ2-7|TRBD2
TGTGCCAGCAGCCCCCCCGTGGGGAGGGGGCAGTACTTC
CASSPPVGRGQYF
>17|TRBV18|.|TRBJ1-1|TRBD1
TGTGCCAGCTCACCCGAACAGGGGGCGATTTTGAACACTGAAGCTTTCTTT
CASSPEQGAILNTEAFF
>17|TRBV4-2|.|TRBJ2-1|TRBD2
TGTGCCAGCAGCCTATCCGGGACTAGCGGGAACAACAATGAGCAGTTCTTC
CASSLSGTSGNNNEQFF
>15|TRBV4-3|.|TRBJ2-7|TRBD1
TGCGCCAGCAGCCAAGTATTGACAGGGTATGGCGAGCAGTACTTC
CASSQVLTGYGEQYF
>14|TRBV13|.|TRBJ2-7|TRBD1
TGTGCCAGCAGCGGGGGGACAGGGTTGCACGAGCAGTACTTC
CASSGGTGLHEQYF
>14|TRBV11-2|.|TRBJ1-2|.
TGTGCCAGCAGCTTATACAGGACGGGCTATGGCTACACCTTC
CASSLYRTGYGYTF
>16|TRBV7-9|.|TRBJ2-7|TRBD1
TGTGCCAGCAGCTTAGCGGGGACAGGGTCTGCCTACGAGCAGTACTTC
CASSLAGTGSAYEQYF
>15|TRBV6-5|.|TRBJ2-7|.
TGTGCCAGCAGTTACTCTTACGGACAGACCTACGAGCAGTACTTC
CASSYSYGQTYEQYF
>14|TRBV5-4|.|TRBJ2-5|.
TGTGCCAGCAGCTTCGGAAGGGGCCAAGAGACCCAGTACTTC
CASSFGRGQETQYF
>15|TRBV7-2|.|TRBJ1-2|.
TGTGCCAGCAGCTTAGGCGGGGCATCCAACTATGGCTACACCTTC
CASSLGGASNYGYTF
>14|TRBV6-5|.|TRBJ2-5|TRBD1
TGTGCCAGCAGTTCGAAGGACAGGGGAGGGACCCAGTACTTC
CASSSKDRGGTQYF
>14|TRBV6-5|.|TRBJ1-2|.
TGTGCCAGCAGTTACTCAGCCAGGGACTATGGCTACACCTTC
CASSYSARDYGYTF
>16|TRBV4-1|.|TRBJ1-5|.
TGCGCCAGCAGCCAAGACAATCCAGGGGTGAGTCAGCCCCAGCATTTT
CASSQDNPGVSQPQHF
>17|TRBV24-1|.|TRBJ2-3|TRBD2
TGTGCCACCAGTGACACCGGACTAGCGGGGATTAAAGATACGCAGTATTTT
CATSDTGLAGIKDTQYF
>14|TRBV4-1|.|TRBJ2-7|.
TGCGCCAGCAGCCAGGAGAGGGACACGAACGAGCAGTACTTC
CASSQERDTNEQYF
>13|TRBV7-9|.|TRBJ1-1|TRBD1
TGTGCCAGCACTGGACAGGGGGACACTGAAGCTTTCTTT
CASTGQGDTEAFF
>15|TRBV28|.|TRBJ2-2|TRBD2
TGTGCCAGCAGTCCCCAACTAGCGGGAACCGGGGAGCTGTTTTTT
CASSPQLAGTGELFF
>15|TRBV18|few|TRBJ1-5|.
TGTGCCAGCTCACCACCGAGCAGCGCGGATCAGCCCCAGCATTTT
CASSPPSSADQPQHF
>17|TRBV5-8|.|TRBJ2-7|.
TGTGCCAGCAGCTCCCGCGGGACAGTGTGGGGCTCCTACGAGCAGTACTTC
CASSSRGTVWGSYEQYF